These 15 T cell receptor beta chains originate from one sample sequenced in a study of T cell responses to AZD1222 COVID-19 vaccine. Clones were read by immunoSEQ multiplex PCR, and TCRdb kept only the in-frame ones, dropping some. Here the sample spans roughly 180,000 clones, around 93% being singletons. The sample here was peripheral blood, taken 28 days after the second dose of the MenACWY control vaccine. All receptors come from an adult who received the MenACWY meningococcal vaccine as a control.

The gene calls are TRBV6-1 and TRBJ1-5; D perhaps matches TRBD1 (6 bases). V was cut by 0 bases and J by 1 base, with 10 bases left in between. From germline, CDR1 is MNHNS and CDR2 SASEGT. The CDR3 length is 16 residues. The CDR3 loop reads CASSEAWTESNQPQHF. For the CDR3, the DNA is TGTGCCAGCAGTGAAGCTTGGACAGAGAGCAATCAGCCCCAGCATTTT.

This sequence joins TRBV7-9 and TRBJ2-3, with 7 positions matching TRBD2. Germline CDR1 SEHNR, CDR2 FQNEAQ (reference sequence). Trimming removed 1 base from V and 4 bases from J; junction bases left unmatched: 5. The CDR3 has 15 residues. CDR3 DNA: TGTGCCAGCAGCTTAGGTCTAGCGGAAGCAGATACGCAGTATTTT. This translates into CASSLGLAEADTQYF.

The CDR3 loop reads CASSGGRFNSPLHF. CDR3 coding DNA: TGTGCCAGCAGCGGGGGACGGTTTAATTCACCCCTCCACTTT. The chain recombines TRBV5-6 with TRBJ1-6, with a weak D call TRBD1 (5 bases). CDR1 and CDR2 from the germline V gene are SGHDT and YYEEEE. V lost 4 bases and J 6 bases, leaving 11 bases between the germline ends. There are 14 residues in the CDR3.

The J gene is TRBJ2-2, the V gene TRBV7-9, with D perhaps matching TRBD1 (6 bases). From germline, CDR1 is SEHNR and CDR2 FQNEAQ (reference sequence). Trimming removed 0 bases from V and 2 bases from J, with 7 bases in between. This CDR3 spans 15 amino acids. CDR3 nucleotide sequence: TGTGCCAGCAGCTTAGCCAGGGGTAACACCGGGGAGCTGTTTTTT. Translation gives CASSLARGNTGELFF.

In its sample, this clone was seen a few times. The chain joins TRBV7-6 to TRBJ1-3; 9 nucleotides agree with TRBD1. V lost 5 bases, J lost 4 bases, and 6 bases stayed unmatched. The CDR3 sequence is 15 residues long. CDR1 and CDR2 from the germline V gene are SGHVS and FNYEAQ. The CDR3 spells CASSLGTGLGNTIYF. The CDR3 DNA is TGTGCCAGCAGCCTAGGGACAGGGTTGGGAAACACCATATATTTT. Drawing the rest from reference TRBV7-6 and TRBJ1-3, the complete variable domain is GAGVSQSPRYKVTKRGQDVALRCDPISGHVSLYWYRQALGQGPEFLTYFNYEAQQDKSGLPNDRFSAERPEGSISTLTIQRTEQRDSAMYRCASSLGTGLGNTIYFGEGSWLTVV.

This clone has a single count. The chain carries TRBV7-3 and TRBJ1-6, with D hard to call. This CDR3 is 15 amino acids long. Germline V CDR1 and CDR2: SGHTA, FQGTGA. V lost 1 base and J 7 bases, leaving 11 bases between the germline ends. The CDR3 DNA sequence: TGTGCCAGCAGCTTAAATGGCAGACAAAATTCACCCCTCCACTTT. Translated, it gives CASSLNGRQNSPLHF.

The chain carries TRBV14 and TRBJ2-3; no clear D gene. In germline, CDR1 is SGHDN, CDR2 FVKESK. V lost 1 base and J lost 4, with 9 bases in between. This CDR3 contains 14 residues. As DNA, the CDR3 is TGTGCCAGCAGCCAAGCTCTCCTGCCAGATACGCAGTATTTT. This codes for CASSQALLPDTQYF.

The chain uses TRBV4-1 and TRBJ1-1, with D uncertain. The CDR3 length is 14 residues. The germline V and J ends were trimmed by 0 bases and 2 bases, with 7 bases remaining between them. Per germline, CDR1 MGHRA and CDR2 YSYEKL. The CDR3 loop reads CASSQDMSNTEAFF. CDR3 bases: TGCGCCAGCAGCCAAGATATGAGTAACACTGAAGCTTTCTTT.

On this clone itself: Other nucleotide sequences in the sample specify the same CDR3. This chain connects TRBV28 to TRBJ1-1; D gene uncertain. The germline CDR1 and CDR2 sequences are MDHEN and SYDVKM. The CDR3 is 13 amino acids. Trimming took 8 bases from V and 0 from J, leaving 10 bases between them. The CDR3 loop is CASRGPMNTEAFF. The CDR3 region has the DNA TGTGCCAGCCGAGGGCCCATGAACACTGAAGCTTTCTTT. Using reference TRBV28 and TRBJ1-1 for the parts outside the CDR3, the full variable domain is DVKVTQSSRYLVKRTGEKVFLECVQDMDHENMFWYRQDPGLGLRLIYFSYDVKMKEKGDIPEGYSVSREKKERFSLILESASTNQTSMYLCASRGPMNTEAFFGQGTRLTVV.

The gene calls are TRBV7-9 and TRBJ1-3; D unresolved. This CDR3 contains 16 residues. Trimming removed 0 bases at V and 3 bases at J, with 12 bases between. Germline V gives CDR1 SEHNR, CDR2 FQNEAQ (reference sequence). The CDR3 protein is CASSLAKAPSGNTIYF. The CDR3 nucleotides read TGTGCCAGCAGCTTAGCGAAGGCGCCTAGTGGAAACACCATATATTTT.

This sequence joins TRBV7-2 and TRBJ1-2; D gene ambiguous. The length of the CDR3 is 13 residues. Per germline, CDR1 SGHTA and CDR2 FQGNSA. V lost 2 bases to trimming and J lost 4 bases, with 8 bases between them. The CDR3, as DNA: TGTGCCAGCAGCTTATTAGGTGGCTATGGCTACACCTTC. Translating it yields CASSLLGGYGYTF.

The chain has TRBV19 and TRBJ1-1, with D hard to call. The V end lost 3 bases, the J end lost 1 base, and 12 bases lay between the germline ends. Germline V gene lookup returns CDR1 LNHDA and CDR2 SQIVND (reference sequence). The CDR3 extends over 15 amino acids. The DNA for the CDR3 is TGTGCCAGTAGTATGGGCAGTTCAGGGAACACTGAAGCTTTCTTT. It is translated as CASSMGSSGNTEAFF.

The rearrangement joins TRBV18 to TRBJ1-2, with D hard to call. Trimming pared 3 bases from V and 4 bases from J, leaving 9 bases between. The CDR3 is made up of 13 amino acids. Germline V gene data show CDR1 as KGHSH and CDR2 as LQKENI. The CDR3: CASSPSEGYGYTF. The CDR3 DNA reads TGTGCCAGCTCACCCAGCGAGGGCTATGGCTACACCTTC.

Worth noting for this clone: Compared with germline, one end of the junction differs, possibly owing to a read error. The rearrangement joins TRBV6-6 to TRBJ1-1; a possible D gene is TRBD1 (6 bases). The CDR3 spans 14 residues. The germline gives CDR1 MNHNY, CDR2 SVGAGI (reference sequence). CDR3 residues: CASSYSIRDTEAFF. CDR3 nucleotides: TGTGCCAGCAGTTACTCGATCCGGGACACAGAAGCTTTCTTT.

The V gene is TRBV6-5, the J gene TRBJ2-1; D is undetermined. The CDR3 extends over 12 amino acids. In germline, CDR1 is MNHEY, CDR2 SVGAGI. V was cut by 6 bases and J by 12 bases, with 15 bases left in between. CDR3 sequence reads: CASRGLGATQFF. In DNA form, the CDR3 reads TGTGCCAGCAGGGGTCTAGGCGCTACGCAGTTCTTC.